This T cell receptor beta chain was captured in a study of blood T cell repertoires in COVID-19. Background on the study: Material from acute and convalescent COVID-19 was sourced from the United States, Italy and Spain. Sources were T cells, B-cell-depleted T cells, or PBMCs; the material itself was cDNA or gDNA.

The CDR3 sequence is 13 residues long. Trimming cost V 3 bases and J 1 base, with 9 bases left between them. Germline lookup yields CDR1 DFQATT and CDR2 SNEGSKA (reference sequence). Generated by immunoSEQ multiplex PCR, the TCRdb table keeps only in-frame clones and is missing some. The repertoire holds roughly 250,000 clones, with under 85% as singletons. The TCR sequence derives from a human donor with COVID-19, enrolled during active disease. The donor label of this sample is uncertain. The V and J genes are TRBV20-1 and TRBJ1-1; D is perhaps TRBD1 (5 bases). Material for sequencing was peripheral blood. The CDR3 bases are TGCAGTGCTAGTTCACAGGCGAACACTGAAGCTTTCTTT. The encoded protein is CSASSQANTEAFF.